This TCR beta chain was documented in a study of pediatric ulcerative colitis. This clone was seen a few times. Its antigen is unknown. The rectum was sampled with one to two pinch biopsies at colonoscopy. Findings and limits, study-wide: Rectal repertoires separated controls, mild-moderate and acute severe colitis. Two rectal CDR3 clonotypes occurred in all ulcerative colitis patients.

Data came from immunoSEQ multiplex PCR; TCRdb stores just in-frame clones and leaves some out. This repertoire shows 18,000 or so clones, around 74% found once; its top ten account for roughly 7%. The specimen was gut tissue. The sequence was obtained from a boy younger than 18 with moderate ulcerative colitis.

CDR3 bases: TGCGCCAGCAGCCAAGTCTCGGGACAGGGTCTACCCCCCTACGAGCAGTACTTC. Amino acids: CASSQVSGQGLPPYEQYF. The chain is built from TRBV4-1 and TRBJ2-7; 9 nucleotides align to TRBD1. Germline V gene sequence: CDR1 MGHRA, CDR2 YSYEKL. The V and J ends lost 1 base and 2 bases, in that order; junction bases with no gene match: 12. The CDR3 is 18 amino acids.